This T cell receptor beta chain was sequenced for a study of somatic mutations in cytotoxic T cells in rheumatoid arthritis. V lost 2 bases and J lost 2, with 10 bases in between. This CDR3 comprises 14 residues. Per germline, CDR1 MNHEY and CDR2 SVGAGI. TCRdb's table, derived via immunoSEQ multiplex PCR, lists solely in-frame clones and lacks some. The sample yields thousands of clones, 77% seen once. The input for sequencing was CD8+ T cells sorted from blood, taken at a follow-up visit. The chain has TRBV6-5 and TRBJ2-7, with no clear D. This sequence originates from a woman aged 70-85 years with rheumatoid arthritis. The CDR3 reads CASSYRPEAYEQYF. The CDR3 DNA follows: TGTGCCAGCAGTTACCGACCCGAAGCCTACGAGCAGTACTTC.